This T cell receptor (beta chain) was profiled in a study of Graves' ophthalmopathy and Graves' hyperthyroidism. TCR beta CDR3 amplification used RNA transcripts. A first-round RT-PCR used HTBI primers, followed by a second-round multiplex PCR. TCRdb fed the multiplex PCR reads into MiXCR, producing one record per CDR3 protein. This sample has under 400,000 distinct CDR3 sequences, with 15% to 20% found just once. V lost 6 bases, J lost 7 bases, and 12 bases lay in between. The CDR3 has 12 amino acids. Pregnant or lactating patients and those with other autoimmune diseases or uncontrolled infections were excluded. It was on clinical symptoms, serum thyroxine, TRAb, thyroid ultrasound and orbital computed tomography that diagnosis relied. PBMCs were isolated by Ficoll-Paque density gradient centrifugation, using more than 8.5 ml of fresh peripheral blood as the starting material. Overall study results and limits: Most expanded thyroid clonotypes above 0.001 frequency also appeared in blood.

This clonotype has a count of ten or more. Its target is not known. Material: peripheral blood. This TCR came from an adult man with Graves' ophthalmopathy. V is TRBV12-3 or TRBV12-4 and J is TRBJ1-2; TRBD1 is a possible D gene (5 bases). CDR3 nucleotide sequence: TGTGCCAGCAGCCCGGGACGATCTGGCTACACCTTC. It yields the protein CASSPGRSGYTF.